The 7 T cell receptor beta chains below all came from one sample that was sequenced in a study of T cell repertoires in cytomegalovirus infection. These receptors have no identified antigens. TCRdb re-called the reads through MiXCR, storing one row per CDR3 protein. The data hold about 220,000 distinct CDR3 sequences, with around 40% observed a single time. Sequencing used CD8+ T cells from cultured PBMCs, obtained from culture after CMV antigen stimulation. Receptor source: a human donor in good health (CMV status not recorded). Some clones in this sample may be carry-over from other donors' samples.

The genes are TRBV6-2 or TRBV6-3 and TRBJ2-7; D not resolved. This CDR3 region has 13 residues. Germline CDR1 and CDR2: MNHEY and SVGEGT. Trimming shortened V by 8 bases and J by 5 bases, and 16 bases separated the two germline ends. The CDR3: CASGVGGWNEQYF. CDR3 nucleotides: TGTGCCAGCGGGGTCGGTGGTTGGAACGAGCAGTACTTC.

This clonotype was counted only a few times. The rearrangement joins TRBV6-6 to TRBJ2-3; D tentatively fits TRBD1 or TRBD2 (5 bases each). This CDR3 contains 14 residues. V was cut by 8 bases and J by 2 bases, with 14 bases left in between. Germline assignment: CDR1 MNHNY and CDR2 SVGAGI (reference sequence). CDR3 in DNA: TGTGCCAGCGGATCCGGGACGAACACAGATACGCAGTATTTT. This gives the protein CASGSGTNTDTQYF.

A single count supports this clonotype. The rearrangement joins TRBV27 to TRBJ2-1; 8 bases fit TRBD2. The CDR3 covers 15 residues. After removal of 6 bases from V and 4 bases from J, the junction contained 8 bases not matched to a gene. The V gene's germline CDR1 is MNHEY and CDR2 SMNVEV (reference sequence). DNA for the CDR3: TGTGCCAGCAGCACTGGCGGGAGGAGGTACAATGAGCAGTTCTTC. This codes for CASSTGGRRYNEQFF.

This clonotype was recorded many times. V gene TRBV7-2 combines with J gene TRBJ2-7, with D perhaps being TRBD1 or TRBD2 (6 bases each). Trimming shortened V by 3 bases and J by 2 bases, and 23 bases separated the two germline ends. The CDR3 length is 18 residues. CDR1 and CDR2 from the germline V gene are SGHTA and FQGNSA. CDR3 loop: CASSFRMTWGAPTYEQYF. For the CDR3, the DNA is TGTGCCAGCAGCTTCAGGATGACGTGGGGGGCCCCTACCTACGAGCAGTACTTC.

This clonotype came up many times. The chain has TRBV7-2 and TRBJ2-7; 7 bases map to TRBD2. This CDR3 region has 15 residues. The ends lost 1 base at V and 0 bases at J; junction bases unmatched: 3. CDR1 and CDR2 (germline): SGHTA, FQGNSA. The CDR3 sequence: CASSLGAGPSYEQYF. The CDR3 coding sequence is TGTGCCAGCAGCTTAGGAGCGGGACCCTCCTACGAGCAGTACTTC.

There are a few counts of this clonotype. The J gene is TRBJ2-1, the V gene TRBV27, with D unclear. CDR1 MNHEY and CDR2 SMNVEV come from the germline V gene (reference sequence). V was cut by 10 bases and J by 5 bases, with 18 bases left in between. The CDR3 is made up of 14 amino acids. CDR3 in amino acids: CATRLADGDNEQFF. In DNA form, the CDR3 reads TGTGCCACACGGTTGGCAGACGGTGACAATGAGCAGTTCTTC.

There are a few counts of this clonotype. This sequence joins TRBV5-6 and TRBJ2-7; D gene ambiguous. The V end lost 2 bases, the J end lost 4 bases, and 10 bases lay between the germline ends. Germline lookup yields CDR1 SGHDT and CDR2 YYEEEE. This CDR3 spans 13 amino acids. The CDR3 DNA reads as TGTGCCAGCAGCTTTCCCCCACTGTACGAGCAGTACTTC. This codes for CASSFPPLYEQYF.